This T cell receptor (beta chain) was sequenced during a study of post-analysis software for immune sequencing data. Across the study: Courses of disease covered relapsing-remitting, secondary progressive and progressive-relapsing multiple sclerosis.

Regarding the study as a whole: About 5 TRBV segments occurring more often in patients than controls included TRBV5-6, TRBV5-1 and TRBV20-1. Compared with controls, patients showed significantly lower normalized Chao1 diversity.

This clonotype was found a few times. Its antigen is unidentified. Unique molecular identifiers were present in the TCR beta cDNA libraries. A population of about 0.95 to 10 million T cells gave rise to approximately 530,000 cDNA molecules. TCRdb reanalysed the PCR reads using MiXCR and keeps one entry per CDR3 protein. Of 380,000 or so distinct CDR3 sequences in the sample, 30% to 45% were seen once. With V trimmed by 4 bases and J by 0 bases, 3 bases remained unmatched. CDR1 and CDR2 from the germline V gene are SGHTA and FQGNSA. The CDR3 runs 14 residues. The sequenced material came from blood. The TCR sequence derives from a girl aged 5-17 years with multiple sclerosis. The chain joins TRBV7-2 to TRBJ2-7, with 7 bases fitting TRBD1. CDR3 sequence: CASSSDRRSYEQYF. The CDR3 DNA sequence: TGTGCCAGCAGCTCGGACAGGCGCTCCTACGAGCAGTACTTC.